This TCR beta chain was captured by sequencing in a study of blood T cell repertoires in COVID-19. Under the authors' procedure: Amplification from reference gene primers served as the basis for estimated nucleated cell counts. Measured with immunoSEQ multiplex PCR; TCRdb has only the in-frame clones, and not every one. The V and J calls and clone size come from that table; D and trimming were worked out from the DNA. This sample carries approximately 200,000 clones, approximately 75% of them seen once, and the ten largest clones take around 8.8%. In its sample, this clone was seen a few times. Participants spanned ages about 18 to 100 years and resided in 20 to 30 US areas. The sequencing sample was made of PBMCs or T cells enriched from blood (not recorded which). The clonotype was recovered from a man aged 40-50 years who had recovered from COVID-19.

CDR3: CASRRGRGRGNQPQHF. CDR3 nucleotides: TGTGCCAGCAGAAGGGGCAGGGGGCGCGGGAATCAGCCCCAGCATTTT. The V call is TRBV21-1, the J call TRBJ1-5; the DNA was not compared with TRBD1, the D call given in the table. TRBV21-1 is labeled a pseudogene. The CDR3 has 16 residues.